This is a list of T cell receptor beta chains from one sample in a study of cytomegalovirus exposure and HLA in healthy donors. Measured with immunoSEQ multiplex PCR; TCRdb has only the in-frame clones, and not every one. The sample records some 150,000 clones, about 86% being singletons. The sequencing sample was made of PBMCs. The receptors were sampled from a human donor in good health. The CDR3 runs from the conserved cysteine through the conserved F or W. A D gene is named only where the DNA matches it firmly. Clone size is not always given. Where it is, it says once, few, many or a class for expanded clones.

d_gene | abundance | j_gene | v_gene | CDR3aa | CDR3nt
- | - | TRBJ1-2 | TRBV6-6 | CASSPTARVGGYTF | TGTGCCAGCAGTCCCACAGCCAGGGTCGGTGGCTACACCTTC
- | - | TRBJ1-1 | TRBV10-1 | CASKADTKNTEAFF | TGCGCCAGCAAGGCCGACACCAAGAACACTGAAGCTTTCTTT
- | - | TRBJ2-7 | TRBV27 | CASSQTGNPTYEQYF | TGTGCCAGCAGTCAAACAGGGAACCCTACCTACGAGCAGTACTTC
TRBD1 | - | TRBJ2-7 | TRBV5-1 | CASSLGTGPIGYEQYF | TGCGCCAGCAGCTTGGGGACAGGTCCCATCGGCTACGAGCAGTACTTC
- | - | TRBJ2-7 | TRBV30 | CSYRASYEQYF | TGTTCCTACAGGGCATCCTACGAGCAGTACTTC
TRBD1 | - | TRBJ1-5 | TRBV2 | CASSNGQGVNQPQHF | TGTGCCAGCAGTAACGGACAGGGGGTGAACCAGCCCCAGCATTTT
- | - | TRBJ1-1 | TRBV13 | CASSSRTRMNTEAFF | TGTGCCAGCAGCTCCCGGACACGGATGAACACTGAAGCTTTCTTT
TRBD2 | - | TRBJ2-1 | TRBV7-3 | CASSLHRALRGSSYNEQFF | TGTGCCAGCAGCTTACATCGGGCCTTGCGGGGGAGCTCCTACAATGAGCAGTTCTTC
- | - | TRBJ2-5 | TRBV5-4 | CASSLATAQETQYF | TGTGCCAGCAGCTTGGCCACAGCCCAAGAGACCCAGTACTTC
- | once | TRBJ2-1 | TRBV5-1 | CASSLDSYNEQFF | TGCGCCAGCAGCTTGGACAGTTACAATGAGCAGTTCTTC
TRBD1 | - | TRBJ2-3 | TRBV10-3 | CAATGANTDTQYF | TGTGCCGCCACAGGGGCCAACACAGATACGCAGTATTTT
- | - | TRBJ2-1 | TRBV5-1 | CASSSLGTGYNEQFF | TGCGCCAGCAGCAGCCTTGGGACTGGATACAATGAGCAGTTCTTC
- | once | TRBJ1-2 | TRBV20-1 | CSARGDGGYTF | TGCAGTGCGCGGGGCGATGGGGGCTACACCTTC
TRBD2 | - | TRBJ2-1 | TRBV28 | CASRVAGSSYNEQFF | TGTGCCAGCAGGGTAGCGGGCTCCTCCTACAATGAGCAGTTCTTC
- | - | TRBJ2-5 | TRBV11-2 | CASSYGPGWQETQYF | TGTGCCAGCAGCTACGGTCCAGGGTGGCAAGAGACCCAGTACTTC
- | - | TRBJ1-1 | TRBV29-1 | CSVVNTEAFF | TGCAGCGTCGTGAACACTGAAGCTTTCTTT
TRBD1 | few | TRBJ1-1 | TRBV20-1 | CSATTGDVFF | TGCAGTGCAACCACAGGGGACGTCTTCTTT
TRBD1 | - | TRBJ1-6 | TRBV7-2 | CASSGQDGSWNSPLHF | TGTGCCAGCAGCGGACAGGACGGTTCTTGGAATTCACCCCTCCACTTT
- | - | TRBJ2-3 | TRBV15 | CATSPTGDSTDTQYF | TGTGCCACCAGCCCAACAGGAGACAGCACAGATACGCAGTATTTT
TRBD1 | - | TRBJ2-5 | TRBV19 | CASSTGTGERETQYF | TGTGCCAGTAGTACCGGGACAGGGGAGCGAGAGACCCAGTACTTC
TRBD1 | - | TRBJ1-5 | TRBV28 | CASRPRGPVQPQHF | TGTGCCAGCAGACCGAGGGGGCCGGTTCAGCCCCAGCATTTT
- | - | TRBJ1-3 | TRBV6-6 | CASSYEGYTIYF | TGTGCCAGCAGTTACGAGGGTTACACCATATATTTT
- | - | TRBJ2-2 | TRBV5-1 | CASSGGRGSDWELFF | TGCGCCAGCAGCGGGGGCCGAGGTTCAGATTGGGAGCTGTTTTTT
TRBD2 | - | TRBJ2-5 | TRBV4-1 | CASSRGLAGSGGETQYF | TGCGCCAGCAGCCGGGGACTAGCGGGATCCGGCGGGGAGACCCAGTACTTC
TRBD2 | - | TRBJ2-3 | TRBV19 | CASSLRTSGDTQYF | TGTGCCAGTAGTTTACGGACTAGCGGAGATACGCAGTATTTT
- | - | TRBJ1-6 | TRBV7-2 | CASSLDGRGSPLHF | TGTGCCAGCAGCTTAGATGGTAGGGGTTCACCCCTCCACTTT
TRBD1 | - | TRBJ1-2 | TRBV7-9 | CASSTRTGVDYGYTF | TGTGCCAGCAGCACCCGGACAGGGGTGGACTATGGCTACACCTTC
TRBD1 | - | TRBJ1-1 | TRBV25-1 | CASRGTTGGVDTEAFF | TGTGCCAGCAGGGGAACCACAGGGGGCGTGGACACTGAAGCTTTCTTT
- | - | TRBJ2-7 | TRBV28 | CASSPAGARYEQYF | TGTGCCAGCAGCCCTGCAGGGGCCCGCTACGAGCAGTACTTC
TRBD1 | - | TRBJ1-5 | TRBV6-1 | CATTGASNQPQHF | TGTGCCACCACAGGGGCCTCAAATCAGCCCCAGCATTTT
TRBD1 | - | TRBJ2-2 | TRBV5-4 | CASSLVGTERTGELFF | TGTGCCAGCAGCTTGGTGGGGACAGAAAGGACCGGGGAGCTGTTTTTT
TRBD2 | - | TRBJ2-5 | TRBV27 | CASSPWSSGSETQYF | TGTGCCAGCAGTCCTTGGTCTAGCGGGAGTGAGACCCAGTACTTC
- | - | TRBJ2-1 | TRBV7-2 | CASSLRGYQNEQFF | TGTGCCAGCAGCCTACGGGGTTATCAGAATGAGCAGTTCTTC
- | once | TRBJ2-1 | TRBV6-5 | CASSSLFNEQFF | TGTGCCAGCAGTTCCCTTTTCAATGAGCAGTTCTTC
TRBD2 | - | TRBJ2-7 | TRBV19 | CASSQTSGSYEQYF | TGTGCCAGTAGTCAGACTAGCGGATCCTACGAGCAGTACTTC
- | - | TRBJ1-1 | TRBV5-6 | CASSLWFQGGNTEAFF | TGTGCCAGCAGCTTGTGGTTTCAGGGTGGAAACACTGAAGCTTTCTTT
- | - | TRBJ1-4 | TRBV5-6 | CASSLTVTNEKLFF | TGTGCCAGCAGCCTGACAGTTACTAATGAAAAACTGTTTTTT
- | - | TRBJ1-4 | TRBV4-1 | CASRPTGSKTNNEKLFF | TGCGCCAGCCGCCCGACAGGCTCCAAAACTAATAATGAAAAACTGTTTTTT
TRBD1 | - | TRBJ1-2 | TRBV5-1 | CASSTGQDNYGYTF | TGCGCCAGCAGCACCGGACAGGACAACTATGGCTACACCTTC
TRBD1 | - | TRBJ1-2 | TRBV19 | CASSILTGGYGYTF | TGTGCCAGTAGTATCTTGACAGGGGGCTATGGCTACACCTTC
TRBD1 | - | TRBJ1-2 | TRBV7-9 | CASSWGQGNGYTF | TGTGCCAGCAGCTGGGGACAGGGGAATGGCTACACCTTC
- | once | TRBJ2-1 | TRBV6-5 | CASSSPRDLGNPEQFF | TGTGCCAGCAGTTCCCCCCGGGACTTGGGGAACCCTGAGCAGTTCTTC
TRBD2 | - | TRBJ2-1 | TRBV6-5 | CASSSPGGYNEQFF | TGTGCCAGCAGTTCACCGGGAGGGTACAATGAGCAGTTCTTC
TRBD2 | - | TRBJ2-7 | TRBV7-6 | CASSPPSGRGEQYF | TGTGCCAGCAGCCCTCCTAGCGGGAGGGGAGAGCAGTACTTC
TRBD2 | - | TRBJ2-2 | TRBV25-1 | CASSVSGSVGTGELFF | TGTGCCAGCAGTGTTAGCGGGAGCGTCGGCACCGGGGAGCTGTTTTTT
- | - | TRBJ1-4 | TRBV18 | CASSEQTGFGEKLFF | TGTGCCAGCTCAGAGCAGACAGGATTTGGTGAAAAACTGTTTTTT
TRBD2 | - | TRBJ2-1 | TRBV4-1 | CASSQVPRGGTYNEQFF | TGCGCCAGCAGCCAAGTACCCCGGGGGGGCACCTACAATGAGCAGTTCTTC
- | - | TRBJ2-7 | TRBV4-1 | CASSPVGGKNEQYF | TGCGCCAGCAGCCCCGTTGGGGGGAAGAACGAGCAGTACTTC
TRBD1 | - | TRBJ1-1 | TRBV23-1 | CASKPGQGEWANLNTEAFF | TGCGCCAGCAAACCGGGACAGGGCGAATGGGCTAACTTGAACACTGAAGCTTTCTTT
- | - | TRBJ2-5 | TRBV4-1 | CASSQDHREETQYF | TGCGCCAGCAGCCAAGACCACAGGGAGGAGACCCAGTACTTC
- | once | TRBJ2-2 | TRBV7-2 | CASSLTGFGGELFF | TGTGCCAGCAGCTTAACAGGGTTTGGGGGGGAGCTGTTTTTT
- | - | TRBJ1-5 | TRBV6-1 | CASSEGAPGNQPQHF | TGTGCCAGCAGTGAGGGGGCCCCGGGCAATCAGCCCCAGCATTTT
TRBD2 | - | TRBJ2-7 | TRBV18 | CASSPTLAGGQGQYF | TGTGCCAGCTCACCCACACTAGCGGGAGGGCAGGGGCAGTACTTC